This T cell receptor beta chain is from a study of shared clonotypes between healthy human individuals. The CDR3 consists of 15 residues. Germline CDR1 and CDR2: SGHAT and FQNNGV. The V gene end was trimmed by 3 bases and the J gene end by 8 bases; junction bases not matched to a gene: 8. Produced via immunoSEQ multiplex PCR; TCRdb's table is partial and in-frame only. The sample holds roughly 2 million clones, 95% seen once. The material sequenced was naive CD4+ T cells sorted from blood. Indicated subset: CD45RA+ positively selected. This clonotype was sampled from a man between 18 and 35 years old in good health. The chain employs TRBV11-2 and TRBJ1-4; 8 bases are shared with TRBD1. DNA of the CDR3: TGTGCCAGCAGCTTTTCAGGGGGCTTGGTAGAAAAACTGTTTTTT. The encoded protein is CASSFSGGLVEKLFF. Full variable domain (missing parts from reference TRBV11-2 and TRBJ1-4): EAGVAQSPRYKIIEKRQSVAFWCNPISGHATLYWYQQILGQGPKLLIQFQNNGVVDDSQLPKDRFSAERLKGVDSTLKIQPAKLEDSAVYLCASSFSGGLVEKLFFGSGTQLSVL.